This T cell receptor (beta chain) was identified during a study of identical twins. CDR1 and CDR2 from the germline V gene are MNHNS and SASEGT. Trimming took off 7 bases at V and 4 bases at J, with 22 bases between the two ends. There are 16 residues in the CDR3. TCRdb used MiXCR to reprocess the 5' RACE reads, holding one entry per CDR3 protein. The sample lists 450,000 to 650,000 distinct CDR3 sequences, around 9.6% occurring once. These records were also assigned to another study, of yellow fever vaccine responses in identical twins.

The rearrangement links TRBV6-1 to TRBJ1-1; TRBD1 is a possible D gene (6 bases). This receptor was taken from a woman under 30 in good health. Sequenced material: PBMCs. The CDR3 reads CASTRGGNRASTEAFF. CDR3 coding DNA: TGTGCCAGCACCAGAGGGGGAAACAGGGCGAGCACTGAAGCTTTCTTT.